What follows describes a single T cell receptor beta chain. Its target is unknown. Other DNA sequences in the same sample also yield this CDR3. At the deep level, the assay was run. Produced via immunoSEQ multiplex PCR; TCRdb's table is partial and in-frame only. The repertoire holds about 2.3 million clones, less than 95% seen once, with around 0.35% in the top ten. These data belong to a study of shared clonotypes between healthy human individuals. Study-wide findings and caveats: Researchers sampled only blood; tissue repertoires likely differ.

Germline V gives CDR1 SGHRS, CDR2 YFSETQ. CDR3 length: 13 residues. V lost 1 base and J lost 5, with 6 bases in between. The receptor's source is a young man in good health. Some clones in this sample may be carry-over from other donors' samples. Sequencing used naive CD4+ T cells from PBMCs. Subset noted: CD45RA+ positively selected. The rearrangement uses TRBV5-1 and TRBJ1-4; D call uncertain. The CDR3 DNA reads as TGCGCCAGCAGCTTGCAGCCGAATGAAAAACTGTTTTTT. Translating it yields CASSLQPNEKLFF.